The T cell receptor beta chain under discussion was sequenced for a study of tumor-infiltrating lymphocytes in primary liver carcinoma. They got blood RNA out of unsorted whole blood and also pulled out germline DNA. Presurgery, about 4 milliliters of peripheral blood were collected. About this clonotype itself: A junction boundary mismatches the germline segment, possibly from a read error.

From approximately 0.5 ug of total RNA, TCR beta-specific cDNA was reverse-transcribed using a constant-region primer. It was through three nested multiplex PCR rounds of slightly modified ARM-PCR that TCR beta libraries arose. Investigators reported that the first two PCR rounds, at 10 to 11 cycles each, used TRBV1-TRBV30 forward primers with a C-beta reverse primer. TCRdb analysed the multiplex PCR reads with MiXCR anew, one entry per CDR3 protein. This sample carries roughly 330,000 distinct CDR3 sequences, approximately 64% of them seen once, and the ten largest clones take approximately 5.9%. The length of the CDR3 is 15 residues. Germline V gene sequence: CDR1 SGHAT, CDR2 FQNNGV.

This chain links TRBV11-2 with TRBJ2-7; TRBD1 aligns across 8 bases. The sequenced sample consisted of peripheral blood. The clonotype comes from a man aged 40-50 years with primary liver carcinoma and hepatitis B virus infection. CDR3 coding DNA: TGTGCCAGCAGCTTCATCGGGACAGGAAGCTACGTGCAGTACTTT. As protein: CASSFIGTGSYVQYF.